This T cell receptor (beta chain) was sequenced for a study of CDR3 diversity in severe acne. The CDR3 is 14 residues long. With 3 bases removed from V and 12 bases from J, the gap between germline ends came to 18 bases. CDR1 and CDR2 (germline): SGHTA, FQGNSA. TCRdb redid the calling of the PCR reads with MiXCR, one entry per CDR3 protein. The sample shows approximately 90,000 distinct CDR3 sequences, about half of them seen only once. The V call is TRBV7-2, the J call TRBJ2-1, with D tentatively TRBD2 (6 bases). The receptor comes from a male donor with severe acne vulgaris. Sequencing was carried out using blood. CDR3 bases: TGTGCCAGCAGCTTCCGGGAGAGCACAGATACGCAGTTCTTC. Protein sequence: CASSFRESTDTQFF.